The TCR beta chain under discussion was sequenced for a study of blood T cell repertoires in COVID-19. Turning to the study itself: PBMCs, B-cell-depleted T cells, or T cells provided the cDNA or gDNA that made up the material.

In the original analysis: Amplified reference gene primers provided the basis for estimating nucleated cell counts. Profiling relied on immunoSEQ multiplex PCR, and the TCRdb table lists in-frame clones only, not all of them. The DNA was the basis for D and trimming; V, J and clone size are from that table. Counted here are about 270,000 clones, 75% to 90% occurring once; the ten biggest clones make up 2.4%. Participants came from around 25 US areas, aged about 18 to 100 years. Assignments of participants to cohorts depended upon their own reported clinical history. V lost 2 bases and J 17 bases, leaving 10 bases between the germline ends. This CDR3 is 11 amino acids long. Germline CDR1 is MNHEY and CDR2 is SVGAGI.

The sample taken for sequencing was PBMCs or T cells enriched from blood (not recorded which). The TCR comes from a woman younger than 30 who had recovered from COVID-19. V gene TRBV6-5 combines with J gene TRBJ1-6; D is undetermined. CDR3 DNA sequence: TGTGCCAGCAGTTACCGGGGTGAAGTCCACTTT. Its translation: CASSYRGEVHF.